The T cell receptor beta chain under discussion was sequenced for a study of blood T cell repertoires in COVID-19. For the study at large: Some COVID-19 samples were acute and others convalescent; all came from the United States, Italy and Spain. T cells, B-cell-depleted T cells, or PBMCs supplied cDNA or gDNA.

The sample holds one count of this clone. The authors' processing: How many nucleated cells were present was estimated from reference gene primer amplification. Using immunoSEQ multiplex PCR, the repertoire was profiled, and TCRdb retains in-frame clones only, with some absent. The D gene and trimming were derived from the DNA, and the V and J assignments and clone size from that table. This table has 100,000 or so clones, about four fifths appearing once. Between the trimmed V and J ends, which lost 0 bases and 5 bases, there was a span of 17 bases. The CDR3 loop spans 16 amino acids. Germline CDR1 SGHDT, CDR2 YYEEEE.

The origin of this receptor is a human donor in a cohort sampled during active COVID-19. The chain carries TRBV5-6 and TRBJ2-5; TRBD1 is a possible D gene (5 bases). The sequenced sample was peripheral blood. CDR3 region: CASSLDQGMVLETQYF. The CDR3 coding sequence is TGTGCCAGCAGCTTGGATCAGGGCATGGTTTTGGAGACCCAGTACTTC.